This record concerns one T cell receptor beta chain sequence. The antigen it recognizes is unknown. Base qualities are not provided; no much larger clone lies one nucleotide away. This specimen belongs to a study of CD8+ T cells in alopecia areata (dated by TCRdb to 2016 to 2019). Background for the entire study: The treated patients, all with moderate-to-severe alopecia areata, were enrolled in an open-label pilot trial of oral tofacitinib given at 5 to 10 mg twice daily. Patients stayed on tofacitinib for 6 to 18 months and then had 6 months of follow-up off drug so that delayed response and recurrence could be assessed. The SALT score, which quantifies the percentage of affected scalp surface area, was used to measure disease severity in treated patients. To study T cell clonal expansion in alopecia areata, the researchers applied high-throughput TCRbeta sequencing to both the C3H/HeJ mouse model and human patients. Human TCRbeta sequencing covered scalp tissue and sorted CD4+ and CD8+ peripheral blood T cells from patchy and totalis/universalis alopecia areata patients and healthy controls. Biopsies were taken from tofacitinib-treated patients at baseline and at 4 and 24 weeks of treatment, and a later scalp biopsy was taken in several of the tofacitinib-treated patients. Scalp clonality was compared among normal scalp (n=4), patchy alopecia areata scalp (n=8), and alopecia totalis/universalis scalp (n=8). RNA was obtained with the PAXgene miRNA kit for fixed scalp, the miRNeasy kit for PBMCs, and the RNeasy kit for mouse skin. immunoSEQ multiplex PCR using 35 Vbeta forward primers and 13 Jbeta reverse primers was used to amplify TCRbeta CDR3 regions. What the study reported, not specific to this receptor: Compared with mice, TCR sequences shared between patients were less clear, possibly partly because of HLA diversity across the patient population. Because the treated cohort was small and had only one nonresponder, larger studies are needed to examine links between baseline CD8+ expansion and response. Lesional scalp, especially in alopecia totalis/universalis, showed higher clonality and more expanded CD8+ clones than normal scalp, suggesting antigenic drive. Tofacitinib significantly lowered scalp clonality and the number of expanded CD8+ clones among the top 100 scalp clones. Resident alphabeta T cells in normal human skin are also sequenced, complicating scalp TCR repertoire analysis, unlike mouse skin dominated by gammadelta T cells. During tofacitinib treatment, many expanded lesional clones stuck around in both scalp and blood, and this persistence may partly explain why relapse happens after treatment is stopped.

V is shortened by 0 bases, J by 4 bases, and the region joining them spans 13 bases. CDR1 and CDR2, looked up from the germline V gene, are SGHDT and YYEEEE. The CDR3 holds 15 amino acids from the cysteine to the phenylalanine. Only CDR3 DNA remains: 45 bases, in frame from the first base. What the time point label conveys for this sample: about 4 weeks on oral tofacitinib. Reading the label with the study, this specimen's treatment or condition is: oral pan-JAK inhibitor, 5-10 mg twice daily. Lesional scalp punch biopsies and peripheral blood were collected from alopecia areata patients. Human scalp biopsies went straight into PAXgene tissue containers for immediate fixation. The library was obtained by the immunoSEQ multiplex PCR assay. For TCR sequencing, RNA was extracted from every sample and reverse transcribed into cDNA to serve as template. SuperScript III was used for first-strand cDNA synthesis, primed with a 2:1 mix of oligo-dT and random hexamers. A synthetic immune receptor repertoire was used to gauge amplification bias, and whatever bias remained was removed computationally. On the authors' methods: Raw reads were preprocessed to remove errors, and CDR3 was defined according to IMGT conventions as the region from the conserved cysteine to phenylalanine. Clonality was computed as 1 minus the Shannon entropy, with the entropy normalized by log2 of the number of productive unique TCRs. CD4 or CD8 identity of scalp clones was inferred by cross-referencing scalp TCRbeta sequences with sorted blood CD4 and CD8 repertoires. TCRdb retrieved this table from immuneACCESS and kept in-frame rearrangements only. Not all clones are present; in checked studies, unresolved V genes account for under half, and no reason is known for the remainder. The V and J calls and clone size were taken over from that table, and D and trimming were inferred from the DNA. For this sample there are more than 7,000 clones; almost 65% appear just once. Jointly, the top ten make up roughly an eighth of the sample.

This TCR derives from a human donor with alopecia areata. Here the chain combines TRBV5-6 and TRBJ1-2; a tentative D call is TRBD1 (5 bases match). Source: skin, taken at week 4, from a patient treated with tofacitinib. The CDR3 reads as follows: CASSLVGTALYGYTF. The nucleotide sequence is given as TGTGCCAGCAGCTTGGTGGGGACCGCACTCTATGGCTACACCTTC.